Below, 27 T cell receptor beta chains from the same sample are listed, as sequenced in a study of blood T cell repertoires in COVID-19. The assay was immunoSEQ multiplex PCR, and TCRdb's table has in-frame clones only and misses some. The sample carries roughly 110,000 clones, about 64% recorded once. The sequenced sample consisted of peripheral blood. The receptors here all came from a human donor with acute or convalescent COVID-19. The donor label of this sample is uncertain.

V and J are TRBV28 and TRBJ1-2, with 9 bases matching TRBD1. The V segment lost 4 bases and the J segment 4 bases; nucleotides outside the gene matches: 10. The CDR3 runs 16 residues. The germline V gene encodes CDR1 MDHEN and CDR2 SYDVKM. In nucleotides, the CDR3 is TGTGCCAGCAGTTCCGCCTCGGGACAGGGAGTCTATGGCTACACCTTC. Amino acid sequence: CASSSASGQGVYGYTF.

V usage is TRBV2 and J usage is TRBJ2-3; the D gene is possibly TRBD1 (6 bases). CDR1 SNHLY and CDR2 FYNNEI come from the germline V gene. Trimming removed 5 bases at V and 1 base at J, with 10 bases between. The CDR3 consists of 14 residues. This chain's CDR3 is CASSKGQGTDTQYF. Here the CDR3 DNA reads TGTGCCAGCAGTAAGGGACAAGGCACAGATACGCAGTATTTT.

The chain has TRBV3-1 (or the pseudogene TRBV3-2) and TRBJ2-2; D possibly corresponds to TRBD1 (7 bases). The germline gives CDR1 LGHDT, CDR2 YNNKEL (reference sequence). The V gene lost 4 bases and the J gene lost 7 bases, with 19 bases spanning the gap. CDR3 size: 16 residues. CDR3 in DNA: TGTGCCAGCAGCCGCCGTCGCCAGGGGGGAATCGGGGAGCTGTTTTTT. Translating gives CASSRRRQGGIGELFF.

The sample holds a few counts of this clone. The chain combines TRBV18 with TRBJ1-5, with D perhaps matching TRBD1 (5 bases). Germline CDR1 and CDR2: KGHSH and LQKENI. Trimming took off 4 bases at V and 3 bases at J, with 13 bases between the two ends. The CDR3 length is 15 residues. The CDR3 DNA is TGTGCCAGCTCACGCGTAGGGGAGGTCAATCAGCCCCAGCATTTT. This encodes CASSRVGEVNQPQHF.

The genes are TRBV6-6 and TRBJ1-5, with 9 bases matching TRBD1. J lost 6 bases, V lost 6 bases, and 12 bases had no gene match. This CDR3 is built from 16 residues. Per germline, CDR1 MNHNY and CDR2 SVGAGI (reference sequence). The CDR3 loop reads CASRQGTGRISQPQHF. The CDR3 DNA is TGTGCCAGCAGACAAGGGACAGGGCGGATCAGTCAGCCCCAGCATTTT.

The chain has TRBV21-1 and TRBJ2-3; TRBD2 is the table's D call, not checked against the DNA. TRBV21-1 is classified as a pseudogene. The CDR3 is made up of 16 amino acids. CDR3 DNA: TGTGCCAGCAGCAAAGTTGAGCGGGTAGGCGCAGATACGCAGTATTTT. Its translation is CASSKVERVGADTQYF.

This chain uses TRBV3-1 (or the pseudogene TRBV3-2) with TRBJ1-5; no clear D. V lost 1 base and J lost 0, with 4 bases in between. This CDR3 comprises 14 residues. The germline CDR1 and CDR2 sequences are LGHDT and YNNKEL (reference sequence). The CDR3 region has the DNA TGTGCCAGCAGCCAAGGGCTTAGCAATCAGCCCCAGCATTTT. Its protein product is CASSQGLSNQPQHF.

DNA for the CDR3: TGTGCCAGCAGCCGCCGGGAGGGCGCGGCGGGTCAGCCCCAGCATTTT. This codes for CASSRREGAAGQPQHF. The chain recombines TRBV5-5 with TRBJ1-5, with D hard to call. Germline V gene data show CDR1 as SGHKS and CDR2 as YYEKEE (reference sequence). The length of the CDR3 is 16 residues. Trimming left V 4 bases short and J 6 bases short, with 20 bases between.

This chain joins TRBV12-3 or TRBV12-4 and TRBJ1-4; TRBD1 agrees at 8 bases. The ends lost 8 bases at V and 5 bases at J; junction bases unmatched: 4. This CDR3 comprises 13 residues. The CDR3 DNA follows: TGTGCCAGCGTTAGGACAGGGAATGAAAAACTGTTTTTT. This sequence encodes CASVRTGNEKLFF.

This rearrangement joins TRBV10-3 to TRBJ1-2; D call uncertain. CDR3 length: 11 residues. The germline CDR1 and CDR2 sequences are ENHRY and SYGVKD. The V and J ends lost 10 bases and 2 bases respectively, with 8 bases between them. DNA for the CDR3: TGTGCCACTAATGCGAACTATGGCTACACCTTC. Amino acid sequence: CATNANYGYTF.

This clone was observed a few times. The chain employs TRBV7-9 and TRBJ2-2, with D hard to call. V dropped 1 base and J dropped 3 bases, with 9 bases sitting between them. The CDR3 has 15 residues. Germline CDR1 SEHNR, CDR2 FQNEAQ (reference sequence). The CDR3 spells CASSLVRVDTGELFF. CDR3 DNA sequence: TGTGCCAGCAGCTTAGTTCGGGTTGACACCGGGGAGCTGTTTTTT.

This chain uses TRBV11-1 with TRBJ1-1; TRBD1 aligns across 7 bases. Germline V gene data show CDR1 as SGHAT and CDR2 as FQDESV (reference sequence). This CDR3 is built from 15 residues. Trimming removed 5 bases from V and 4 bases from J; junction bases left unmatched: 10. For the CDR3, the DNA is TGTGCCAGCAGCCTTTCCCGGGACAGAGGCACTGAAGCTTTCTTT. As protein: CASSLSRDRGTEAFF.

This chain joins TRBV6-5 and TRBJ1-5; possible D gene TRBD1, 5 bases. This CDR3 region has 13 residues. The ends were cut back, 8 bases at V and 4 bases at J, with 12 bases in the middle. CDR1 is MNHEY, CDR2 SVGAGI, per germline. In nucleotides, the CDR3 is TGTGCCAGCTCTAGGGGTAAGAATCAGCCCCAGCATTTT. Protein sequence: CASSRGKNQPQHF.

A single count supports this clone. The rearrangement uses TRBV5-4 and TRBJ2-5, with 10 bases that match TRBD2. Germline CDR1 SGHNT, CDR2 YYREEE (reference sequence). V trimming: 4 bases; J trimming: 2 bases; junction bases outside the gene matches: 5. CDR3 length: 15 amino acids. CDR3 sequence reads: CASSPWTSGQETQYF. The CDR3 region has the DNA TGTGCCAGCAGCCCATGGACTAGCGGACAAGAGACCCAGTACTTC.

This chain joins TRBV6-6 and TRBJ1-2; D possibly corresponds to TRBD1 (5 bases). CDR3 length: 14 amino acids. V gave up 7 bases and J gave up 8 bases, with 20 bases separating them. CDR1 MNHNY and CDR2 SVGAGI come from the germline V gene (reference sequence). Written as DNA, the CDR3 is TGTGCCAGCATCCATACGGGGGGGGTTGAGGGCTACACCTTC. It is translated as CASIHTGGVEGYTF.

The V call is TRBV29-1, the J call TRBJ1-4; 7 bases are shared with TRBD1. The trim removed 5 bases at V and 7 bases at J, leaving 1 base unmatched. Looked up from germline, CDR1 is SQVTM and CDR2 is ANQGSEA. This CDR3 region has 11 residues. As DNA, the CDR3 is TGCAGCGTTCGACAGGGTGAAAAACTGTTTTTT. It is translated as CSVRQGEKLFF.

This sequence joins TRBV5-1 and TRBJ2-7; 9 nucleotides match TRBD2. With V trimmed by 3 bases and J by 5 bases, 6 bases remained unmatched. CDR1 and CDR2 from the germline V gene are SGHRS and YFSETQ. The CDR3 is made up of 14 amino acids. The CDR3 bases are TGCGCCAGCAGCTCTACCGGGACTAGCCACGAGCAGTACTTC. Protein product: CASSSTGTSHEQYF. The entire variable domain, with the rest obtained from reference TRBV5-1 and TRBJ2-7, is as follows: KAGVTQTPRYLIKTRGQQVTLSCSPISGHRSVSWYQQTPGQGLQFLFEYFSETQRNKGNFPGRFSGRQFSNSRSEMNVSTLELGDSALYLCASSSTGTSHEQYFGPGTRLTVT.

The chain is built from TRBV5-1 and TRBJ2-2; 9 nucleotides line up with TRBD1. CDR1 is SGHRS and CDR2 is YFSETQ in the germline V gene. V lost 3 bases to trimming and J lost 6 bases; unmatched junction nucleotides: 6. CDR3 length: 15 amino acids. The DNA of the CDR3 is TGCGCCAGCAGCTGGGAACAGGGGGCCTCCGGGGAGCTGTTTTTT. It specifies CASSWEQGASGELFF.

The chain couples TRBV5-4 to TRBJ2-5, with a possible D match to TRBD1 (5 bases). From germline, CDR1 is SGHNT and CDR2 YYREEE (reference sequence). Trimming left V 0 bases short and J 3 bases short, with 15 bases between. This CDR3 has 16 residues. The CDR3 coding sequence is TGTGCCAGCAGCTTGGGGTACAGGAGTCAAGAAGAGACCCAGTACTTC. Translation gives CASSLGYRSQEETQYF.

This chain connects TRBV27 to TRBJ1-6; D might be TRBD1 (6 bases). This CDR3 is 15 amino acids long. With 1 base removed from V and 7 bases from J, the gap between germline ends came to 11 bases. Germline values: CDR1 MNHEY, CDR2 SMNVEV (reference sequence). CDR3 protein: CASSLYSGVNSPLHF. In DNA, the CDR3 is TGTGCCAGCAGTTTATATTCAGGGGTAAATTCACCCCTCCACTTT.

The V and J genes are TRBV30 and TRBJ2-1, with 7 positions matching TRBD1. The CDR3 has 14 amino acids. Germline loops: CDR1 GTSNPN, CDR2 SVGIG (reference sequence). Germline trimming cut 4 bases from V and 6 bases from J; bases unmatched to any gene: 9. CDR3 nucleotide sequence: TGTGCCTGGACCCCTGGGGCAGGGGGCAATGAGCAGTTCTTC. This encodes CAWTPGAGGNEQFF.

V and J are TRBV12-5 and TRBJ1-1; D is undetermined. The CDR3 contains 13 residues. V was cut by 3 bases and J by 1 base, with 6 bases left in between. The germline V gene has CDR1 LGHNT and CDR2 FRNRAP. In DNA form, the CDR3 reads TGTGCTAGTGGTTTCCTAGGGAACACTGAAGCTTTCTTT. Translating it yields CASGFLGNTEAFF.

This chain joins TRBV12-3 or TRBV12-4 and TRBJ2-1, with D tentatively TRBD1 (5 bases). V gave up 3 bases and J gave up 7 bases, with 10 bases separating them. The length of the CDR3 is 13 residues. CDR3 nucleotides: TGTGCCAGCAGTTTCGCCGACAGTAATGAGCAGTTCTTC. Encoded protein: CASSFADSNEQFF.

This clone was observed a single time. The chain recombines TRBV28 with TRBJ2-7, with D possibly being TRBD2 (5 bases). The V gene lost 5 bases and the J gene lost 2 bases, with 10 bases spanning the gap. This CDR3 comprises 13 residues. Germline lookup yields CDR1 MDHEN and CDR2 SYDVKM. The chain's CDR3 is CASSTYGAYEQYV. The CDR3 DNA is TGTGCCAGCAGTACCTACGGGGCCTACGAGCAGTACGTC.

The rearrangement links TRBV6-5 to TRBJ2-1, with 13 nucleotides matching TRBD2. Per germline, CDR1 MNHEY and CDR2 SVGAGI. V was clipped by 2 bases and J by 6 bases; unmatched bases: 4. CDR3 length equals 16 residues. The CDR3 region is CASSYRTSGGSNEQFF. The CDR3 DNA reads as TGTGCCAGCAGTTACAGGACTAGCGGGGGTTCCAATGAGCAGTTCTTC.

This clone has a handful of counts. The J gene is TRBJ2-5, the V gene TRBV28, with 10 bases lining up with TRBD2. The V gene end was trimmed by 5 bases and the J gene end by 6 bases; junction bases not matched to a gene: 12. From germline, CDR1 is MDHEN and CDR2 SYDVKM. The CDR3 has 16 residues. The CDR3: CASSTSGSSGGKTQYF. As DNA, the CDR3 is TGTGCCAGCAGTACCTCTGGTTCTAGCGGGGGTAAGACCCAGTACTTC.

There are a few counts of this clone. The J gene is TRBJ1-5, the V gene TRBV29-1, with D possibly matching TRBD1 (5 bases). The CDR3 is 12 amino acids. CDR1 SQVTM and CDR2 ANQGSEA come from the germline V gene. The V end was cut by 4 bases, the J end by 4 bases, with 8 bases between. In DNA, the CDR3 is TGCAGCGTTGGGGGCCGAAATCAGCCCCAGCATTTT. This translates into CSVGGRNQPQHF.